This T cell receptor beta chain came from a study of blood T cell repertoires in COVID-19. In the study overall: Some COVID-19 samples were acute and others convalescent; all came from the United States, Italy and Spain. T cells, B-cell-depleted T cells, or PBMCs provided the cDNA or gDNA that served as material.

Germline V gene sequence: CDR1 MNHEY, CDR2 SVGEGT. V was clipped by 5 bases and J by 1 base; unmatched bases: 2. The CDR3 contains 15 residues. Authors' analysis steps: Reference gene primer amplification gave nucleated cell count estimates. Clones were read by immunoSEQ multiplex PCR, and TCRdb kept only the in-frame ones, dropping some. V and J calls and clone size are those listed in that table; D and trimming were worked out from the DNA. The table records around 220,000 clones, more than 80% of them present only once. The sequencing sample was made of peripheral blood. The sequence derives from a woman at least 80 years old with acute or convalescent COVID-19. The chain joins TRBV6-2 or TRBV6-3 to TRBJ2-1, with 10 bases aligning to TRBD2. CDR3 region: CASSASGGSYNEQFF. The CDR3 nucleotides are TGTGCCAGCAGTGCTAGCGGGGGATCCTACAATGAGCAGTTCTTC.